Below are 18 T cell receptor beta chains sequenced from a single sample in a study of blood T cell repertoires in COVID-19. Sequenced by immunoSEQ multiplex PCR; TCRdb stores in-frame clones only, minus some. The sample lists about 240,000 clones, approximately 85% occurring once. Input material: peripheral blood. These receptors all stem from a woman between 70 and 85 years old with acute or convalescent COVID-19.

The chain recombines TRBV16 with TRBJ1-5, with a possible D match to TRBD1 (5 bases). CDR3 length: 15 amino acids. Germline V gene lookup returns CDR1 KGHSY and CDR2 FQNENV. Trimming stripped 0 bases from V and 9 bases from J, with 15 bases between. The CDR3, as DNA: TGTGCCAGCAGCCAATCGGGCAGGGCGGAGTTGCCCCAGCATTTT. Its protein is CASSQSGRAELPQHF.

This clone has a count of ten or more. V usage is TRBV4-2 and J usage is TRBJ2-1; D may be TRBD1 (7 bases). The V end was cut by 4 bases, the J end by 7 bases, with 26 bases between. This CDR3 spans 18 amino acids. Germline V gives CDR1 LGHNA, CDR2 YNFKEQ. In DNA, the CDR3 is TGTGCCAGCAGCCCTCGAGGAGGGGGCATGGGTTTAGGGAATGAGCAGTTCTTC. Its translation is CASSPRGGGMGLGNEQFF.

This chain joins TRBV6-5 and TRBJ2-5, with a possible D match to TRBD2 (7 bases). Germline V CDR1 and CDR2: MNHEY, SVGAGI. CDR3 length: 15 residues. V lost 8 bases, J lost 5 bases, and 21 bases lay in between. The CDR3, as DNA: TGTGCCAGCGGGGGACTACAGGGAGTACAGGAGACCCAGTACTTC. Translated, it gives CASGGLQGVQETQYF.

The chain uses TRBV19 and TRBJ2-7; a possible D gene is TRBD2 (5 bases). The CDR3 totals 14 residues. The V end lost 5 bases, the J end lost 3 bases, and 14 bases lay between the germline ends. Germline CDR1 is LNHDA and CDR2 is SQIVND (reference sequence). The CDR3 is CASSPGLLIYEQYF. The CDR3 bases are TGTGCCAGTAGTCCTGGACTCCTGATCTACGAGCAGTACTTC.

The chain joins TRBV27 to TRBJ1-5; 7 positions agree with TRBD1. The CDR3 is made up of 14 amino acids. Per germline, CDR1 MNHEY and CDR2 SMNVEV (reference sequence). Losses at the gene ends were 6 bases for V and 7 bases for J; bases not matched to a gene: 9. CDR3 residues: CASSRDSGIQPQHF. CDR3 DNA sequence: TGTGCCAGCAGCCGGGACAGCGGAATCCAGCCCCAGCATTTT.

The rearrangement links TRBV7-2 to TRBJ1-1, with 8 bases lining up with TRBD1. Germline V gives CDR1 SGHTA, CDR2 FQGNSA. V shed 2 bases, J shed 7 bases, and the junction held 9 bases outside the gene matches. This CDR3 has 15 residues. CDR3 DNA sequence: TGTGCCAGCAGCTTATCGGCAGGGGGCAATATTGAAGCTTTCTTT. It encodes CASSLSAGGNIEAFF.

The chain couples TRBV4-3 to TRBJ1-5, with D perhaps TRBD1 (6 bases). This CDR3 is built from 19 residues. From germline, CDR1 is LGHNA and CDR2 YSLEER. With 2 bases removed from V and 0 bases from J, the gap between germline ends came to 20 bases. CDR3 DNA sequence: TGCGCCAGCAGCCAATCTAGGACAGCTAATTTAAATAGCAATCAGCCCCAGCATTTT. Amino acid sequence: CASSQSRTANLNSNQPQHF.

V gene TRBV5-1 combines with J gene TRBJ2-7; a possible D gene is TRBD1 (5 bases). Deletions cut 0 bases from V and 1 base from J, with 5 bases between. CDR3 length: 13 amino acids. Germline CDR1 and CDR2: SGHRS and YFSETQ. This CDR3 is CASSLDRSYEQYF. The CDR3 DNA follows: TGCGCCAGCAGCTTGGACAGGTCCTACGAGCAGTACTTC.

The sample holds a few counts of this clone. CDR3 loop: CSVDGERGRDNEQFF. In nucleotides, the CDR3 is TGCAGCGTTGACGGTGAACGAGGCCGGGACAATGAGCAGTTCTTC. The chain carries TRBV29-1 and TRBJ2-1; no clear D gene. The CDR3 is 15 amino acids. Germline V gene lookup returns CDR1 SQVTM and CDR2 ANQGSEA. V was clipped by 3 bases and J by 5 bases, with 17 bases between them.

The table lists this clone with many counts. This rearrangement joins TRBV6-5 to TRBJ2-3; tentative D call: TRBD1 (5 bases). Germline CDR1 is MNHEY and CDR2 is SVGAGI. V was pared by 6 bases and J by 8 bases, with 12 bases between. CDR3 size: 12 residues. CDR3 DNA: TGTGCCAGCAGGATAGGGGATGGTACGCAGTATTTT. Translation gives CASRIGDGTQYF.

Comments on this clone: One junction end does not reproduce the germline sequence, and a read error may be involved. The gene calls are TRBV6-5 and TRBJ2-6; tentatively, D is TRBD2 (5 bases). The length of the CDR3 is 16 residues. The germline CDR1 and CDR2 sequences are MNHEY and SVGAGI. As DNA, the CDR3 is TGTGCCAGCAGTTACTCTCGGGATCCTGGGTCCAACGTCCTGACTTTC. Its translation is CASSYSRDPGSNVLTF.

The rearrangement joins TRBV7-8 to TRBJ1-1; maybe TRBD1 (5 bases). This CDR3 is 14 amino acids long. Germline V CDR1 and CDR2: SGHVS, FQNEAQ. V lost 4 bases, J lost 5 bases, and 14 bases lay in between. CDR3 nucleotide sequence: TGTGCCAGCAGCTCGGGGGGGGTAGGGACTGAAGCTTTCTTT. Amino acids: CASSSGGVGTEAFF.

CDR3 protein: CASSLRTDYGYTF. The DNA of the CDR3 is TGTGCCAGCAGCTTAAGGACAGACTATGGCTACACCTTC. The chain is built from TRBV7-9 and TRBJ1-2; perhaps TRBD1 as D (6 bases). V gave up 2 bases and J gave up 3 bases, with 7 bases separating them. Germline V gives CDR1 SEHNR, CDR2 FQNEAQ (reference sequence). The length of the CDR3 is 13 residues.

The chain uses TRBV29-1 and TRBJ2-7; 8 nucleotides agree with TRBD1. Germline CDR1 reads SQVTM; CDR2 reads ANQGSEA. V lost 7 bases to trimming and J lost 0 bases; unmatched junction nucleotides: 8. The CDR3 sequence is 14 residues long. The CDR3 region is CSAFQGASSYEQYF. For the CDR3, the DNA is TGCAGCGCCTTCCAGGGGGCTTCCTCCTACGAGCAGTACTTC.

The CDR3 region has the DNA TGTGCCAGCAGCGCCAGGGGGCAAGGGTCTGGAAACACCATATATTTT. It encodes CASSARGQGSGNTIYF. The V gene is TRBV9, the J gene TRBJ1-3, with TRBD1 identical over 8 bases. CDR3 length equals 16 residues. Germline-derived CDR1 and CDR2 are SGDLS and YYNGEE. Trimming at V came to 3 bases and at J to 1 base, leaving 6 bases not matched to a gene.

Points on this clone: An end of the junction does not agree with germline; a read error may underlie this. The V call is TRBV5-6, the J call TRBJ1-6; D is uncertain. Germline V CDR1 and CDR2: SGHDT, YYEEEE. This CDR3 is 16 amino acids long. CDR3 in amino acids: CASSLEPTSYYSPLHF. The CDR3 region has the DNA TGTGCCAGCAGCTTGGAACCAACTAGCTATTATTCACCCCTCCACTTT.

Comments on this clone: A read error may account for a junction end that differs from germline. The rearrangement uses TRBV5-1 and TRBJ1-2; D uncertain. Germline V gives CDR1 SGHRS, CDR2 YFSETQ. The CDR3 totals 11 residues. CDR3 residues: CASREDGPQHF. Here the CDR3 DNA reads TGCGCCAGCAGGGAGGATGGGCCCCAACACTTC. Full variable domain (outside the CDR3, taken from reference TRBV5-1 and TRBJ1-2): KAGVTQTPRYLIKTRGQQVTLSCSPISGHRSVSWYQQTPGQGLQFLFEYFSETQRNKGNFPGRFSGRQFSNSRSEMNVSTLELGDSALYLCASREDGPQHFGSGTRLTVV.

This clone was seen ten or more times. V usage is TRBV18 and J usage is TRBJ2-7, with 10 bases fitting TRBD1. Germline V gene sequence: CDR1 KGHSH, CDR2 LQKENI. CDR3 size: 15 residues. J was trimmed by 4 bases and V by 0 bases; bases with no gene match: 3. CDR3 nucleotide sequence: TGTGCCAGCTCACCACCCCGGACAGGGGGGTACGAGCAGTACTTC. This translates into CASSPPRTGGYEQYF.